Below, one TCR beta chain is given with its context. These data are taken from a study of T cell responses to AZD1222 COVID-19 vaccine. Sequenced by immunoSEQ multiplex PCR; TCRdb stores in-frame clones only, minus some. The sample shows 100,000 to 150,000 clones, roughly 90% of them seen only once. With 0 bases clipped from V and 3 bases from J, the junction kept 13 bases outside the gene matches. Germline assignment: CDR1 MGHRA and CDR2 YSYEKL. The length of the CDR3 is 18 residues. This sample comprised peripheral blood, obtained on day 0 of AZD1222 vaccination. This chain links TRBV4-1 with TRBJ1-2; 7 bases fit TRBD1. The receptor comes from an adult in good health. CDR3 amino acids: CASSQDEGGGSPYYGYTF. The CDR3, as DNA: TGCGCCAGCAGCCAAGATGAAGGGGGCGGGTCACCCTACTATGGCTACACCTTC.